This is a list of T cell receptor beta chains from one sample in a study of blood T cell repertoires in COVID-19. Profiling relied on immunoSEQ multiplex PCR, and the TCRdb table lists in-frame clones only, not all of them. Of fewer than 250,000 clones in the sample, roughly 84% were seen once. Sequencing was done on a sample of PBMCs or T cells enriched from blood (not recorded which). The source is a woman aged 40 to 50 who had recovered from COVID-19. CDR3s include the opening cysteine and the closing phenylalanine or tryptophan.

V,J,CDR3
TRBV11-2,TRBJ2-5,CASSLIVGETQYF
TRBV7-2,TRBJ2-3,CASRPLAAGTDTQYF
TRBV27,TRBJ2-2,CATTSGGRYTGELFF
TRBV10-1,TRBJ2-2,CASSSLVTGELFF
TRBV3-1/TRBV3-2,TRBJ2-3,CASSPRQGGSTDTQYF
TRBV5-1,TRBJ1-1,CASGPPPGTATEAFF
TRBV6-6,TRBJ1-6,CASSTGTESSPLHF
TRBV4-1,TRBJ2-3,CASSLLGGSTDTQYF
TRBV30,TRBJ2-1,CAWSPRLAGGDEQFF
TRBV5-1,TRBJ1-3,CASSLDGASGNTIYF
TRBV2,TRBJ1-2,CASSGTGSEGYTF
TRBV30,TRBJ1-2,CAWSLTQGGYTF
TRBV4-3,TRBJ2-5,CASSQAMGAAVETQYF
TRBV24-1,TRBJ2-3,CATSDLSTDTQYF
TRBV19,TRBJ1-1,CASTLDRDWTEAFF
TRBV4-1,TRBJ2-2,CASSQPGQGSAGELFF
TRBV7-9,TRBJ2-3,CASSRGGPGDTQYF
TRBV7-8,TRBJ2-1,CASSLTPSGSWLYNEQFF
TRBV18,TRBJ2-1,CASSPPEGANEQFF
TRBV10-3,TRBJ1-3,CAISQRQGTSGNTIYF
TRBV12-3/TRBV12-4,TRBJ2-3,CASSFSGDTQYF
TRBV5-1,TRBJ1-4,CASSFSSGTGAEKLFF
TRBV4-1,TRBJ1-2,CASRRDGNYGYTF
TRBV19,TRBJ1-6,CASSPGKRTLHF
TRBV7-9,TRBJ1-2,CASSQDREEERGYTF
TRBV15,TRBJ2-3,CATSRDKTGTQYF
TRBV30,TRBJ2-1,CAWSVRSSGVYNEQFF
TRBV5-6,TRBJ2-1,CASSSFAGGAYEQFF
TRBV4-3,TRBJ2-3,CASSQTTSGTFTDTQYF
TRBV3-1/TRBV3-2,TRBJ2-3,CASSLTTSGRRDTQYF
TRBV6-1,TRBJ1-2,CASSEGEGARGYTF
TRBV12-5,TRBJ2-1,CASGLVAGDEQFF
TRBV7-9,TRBJ2-5,CASEAETQYF
TRBV5-6,TRBJ2-2,CASSPRPGHYTGELFF
TRBV3-1/TRBV3-2,TRBJ1-2,CASSQTRTSSNYGYTF
TRBV19,TRBJ1-1,CASSSPRRGNTEAFF
TRBV3-1/TRBV3-2,TRBJ1-2,CASSHHSGLKDGYTF
TRBV20-1,TRBJ2-1,CSATRKELRFF
TRBV5-1,TRBJ2-7,CASSTGSYEQYF
TRBV9,TRBJ2-1,CASSGGGGPPNEQFF
TRBV2,TRBJ2-7,CASSVSDYSYEQYF
TRBV11-3,TRBJ2-1,CASSVGTGPYNEQFF
TRBV5-1,TRBJ1-1,CASSFRQTNTEAFF
TRBV5-4,TRBJ2-1,CASSPDPGGFYNEQFF
TRBV4-2,TRBJ1-1,CASSSGGTEAFF
TRBV12-3/TRBV12-4,TRBJ1-6,CASRGTANSPLHF
TRBV12-3/TRBV12-4,TRBJ2-7,CASSSGSLYEQYF
TRBV3-1/TRBV3-2,TRBJ1-2,CASSQEKRGYGYTF
TRBV18,TRBJ1-3,CASSPPSGVNTIYF
TRBV5-1,TRBJ1-2,CASSLDEHPGYTF
TRBV7-2,TRBJ1-1,CASSLMGPFTNTEAFF
TRBV9,TRBJ1-2,CASSASGQAYGYTF
TRBV5-1,TRBJ1-1,CASSLLGAAGTEAFF